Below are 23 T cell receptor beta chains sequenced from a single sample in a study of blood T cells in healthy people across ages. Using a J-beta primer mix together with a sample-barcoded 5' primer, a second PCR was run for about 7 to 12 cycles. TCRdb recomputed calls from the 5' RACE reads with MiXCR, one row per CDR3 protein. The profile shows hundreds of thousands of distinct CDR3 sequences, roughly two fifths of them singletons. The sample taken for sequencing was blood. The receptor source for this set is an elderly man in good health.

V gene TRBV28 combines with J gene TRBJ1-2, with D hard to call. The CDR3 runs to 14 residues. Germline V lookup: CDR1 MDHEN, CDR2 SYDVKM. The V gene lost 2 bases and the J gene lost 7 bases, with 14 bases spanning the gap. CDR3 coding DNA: TGTGCCAGCAGTTTAGAACAGTACCCGGGTGGCTACACCTTC. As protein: CASSLEQYPGGYTF.

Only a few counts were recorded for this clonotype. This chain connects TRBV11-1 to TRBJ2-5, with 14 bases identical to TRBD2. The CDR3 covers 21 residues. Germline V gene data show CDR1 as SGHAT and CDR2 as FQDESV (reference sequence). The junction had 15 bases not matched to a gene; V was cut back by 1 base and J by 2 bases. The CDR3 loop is CASSLELEAGTSGRSQETQYF. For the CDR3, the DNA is TGTGCCAGCAGCTTAGAGTTGGAGGCGGGGACTAGCGGGAGATCTCAAGAGACCCAGTACTTC.

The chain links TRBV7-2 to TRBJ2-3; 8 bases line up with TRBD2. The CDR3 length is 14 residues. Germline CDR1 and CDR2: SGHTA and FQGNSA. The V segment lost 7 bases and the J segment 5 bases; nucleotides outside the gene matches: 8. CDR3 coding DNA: TGTGCCAGCAACGGGGGGGCCCGGATAGATACGCAGTATTTT. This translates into CASNGGARIDTQYF.

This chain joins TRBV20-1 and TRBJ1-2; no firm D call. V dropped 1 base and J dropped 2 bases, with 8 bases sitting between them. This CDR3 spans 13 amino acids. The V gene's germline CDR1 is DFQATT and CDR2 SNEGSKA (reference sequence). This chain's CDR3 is CSARVGENYGYTF. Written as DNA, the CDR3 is TGCAGTGCTAGAGTTGGAGAAAACTATGGCTACACCTTC.

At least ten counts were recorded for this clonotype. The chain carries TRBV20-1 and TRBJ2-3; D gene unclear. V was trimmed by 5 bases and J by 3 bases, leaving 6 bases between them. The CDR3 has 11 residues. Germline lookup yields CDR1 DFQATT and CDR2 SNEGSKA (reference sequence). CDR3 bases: TGCAGTGCTCCCGGGACAGATACGCAGTATTTT. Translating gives CSAPGTDTQYF.

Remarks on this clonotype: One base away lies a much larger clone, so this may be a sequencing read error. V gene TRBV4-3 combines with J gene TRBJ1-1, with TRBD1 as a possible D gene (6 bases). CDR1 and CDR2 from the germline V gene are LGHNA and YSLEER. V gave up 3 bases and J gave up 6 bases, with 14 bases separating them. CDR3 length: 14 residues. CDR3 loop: CASSHGRGLAEAFF. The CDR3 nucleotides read TGCGCCAGCAGCCATGGCAGGGGCTTGGCTGAAGCTTTCTTT.

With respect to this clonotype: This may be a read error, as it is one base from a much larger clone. The CDR3 coding sequence is TGCAGCGGCGGGACAGGGGGGGAATACGAGCAGTTCTTC. This translates into CSGGTGGEYEQFF. The chain recombines TRBV29-1 with TRBJ2-1, with TRBD1 identical over 11 bases. CDR1 and CDR2 (germline): SQVTM, ANQGSEA. Germline trimming cut 7 bases from V and 10 bases from J; bases unmatched to any gene: 9. CDR3 length: 13 amino acids.

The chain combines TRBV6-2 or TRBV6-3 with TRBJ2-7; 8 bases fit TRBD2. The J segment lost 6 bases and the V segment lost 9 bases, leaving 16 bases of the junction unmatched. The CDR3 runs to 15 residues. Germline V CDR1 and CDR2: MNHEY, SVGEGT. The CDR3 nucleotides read TGTGCCAGAAGTACCTTATCGGGAGGGTTCGCCGAGCAGTACTTC. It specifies CARSTLSGGFAEQYF.

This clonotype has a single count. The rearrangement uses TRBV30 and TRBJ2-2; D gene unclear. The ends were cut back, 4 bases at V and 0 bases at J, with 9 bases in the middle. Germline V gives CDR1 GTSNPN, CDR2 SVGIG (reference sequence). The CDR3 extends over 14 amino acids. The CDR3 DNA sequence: TGTGCCTGGAAGGACGGAACGAACACCGGGGAGCTGTTTTTT. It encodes CAWKDGTNTGELFF.

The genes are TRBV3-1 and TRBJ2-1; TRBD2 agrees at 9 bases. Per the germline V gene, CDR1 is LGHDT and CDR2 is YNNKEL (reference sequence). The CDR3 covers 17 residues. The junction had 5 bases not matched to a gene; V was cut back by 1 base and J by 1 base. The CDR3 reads CASSQAPSGTSYNEQFF. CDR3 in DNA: TGTGCCAGCAGCCAAGCCCCTAGCGGGACTTCCTACAATGAGCAGTTCTTC.

The DNA for the CDR3 is TGCAGTGCTAGAGATCCTAGCGGGAGGTCCTACGAGCAGTACTTC. This translates into CSARDPSGRSYEQYF. The V gene is TRBV20-1, the J gene TRBJ2-7, with 11 bases lining up with TRBD2. CDR3 length: 15 amino acids. The germline V gene has CDR1 DFQATT and CDR2 SNEGSKA (reference sequence). V lost 0 bases to trimming and J lost 1 base; unmatched junction nucleotides: 2.

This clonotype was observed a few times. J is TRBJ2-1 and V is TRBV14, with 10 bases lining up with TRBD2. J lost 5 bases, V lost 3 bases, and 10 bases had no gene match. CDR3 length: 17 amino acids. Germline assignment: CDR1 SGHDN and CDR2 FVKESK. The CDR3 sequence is CASSQVAGLAHNNEQFF. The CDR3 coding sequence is TGTGCCAGCAGCCAGGTCGCGGGACTAGCGCATAACAATGAGCAGTTCTTC.

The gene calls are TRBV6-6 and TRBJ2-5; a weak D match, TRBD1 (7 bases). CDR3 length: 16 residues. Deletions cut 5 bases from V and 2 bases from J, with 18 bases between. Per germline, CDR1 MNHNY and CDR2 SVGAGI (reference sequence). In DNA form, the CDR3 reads TGTGCCAGCAGTGGGGGGACAGCCTCACGACAAGAGACCCAGTACTTC. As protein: CASSGGTASRQETQYF.

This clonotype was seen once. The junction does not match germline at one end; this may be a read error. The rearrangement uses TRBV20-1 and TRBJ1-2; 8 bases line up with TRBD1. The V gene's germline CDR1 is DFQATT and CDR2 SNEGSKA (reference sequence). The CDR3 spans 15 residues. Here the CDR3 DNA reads TGCAGTGCTGGACCTAAGAGTTACAGGGGGTCTGGCCACACCTTC. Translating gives CSAGPKSYRGSGHTF.

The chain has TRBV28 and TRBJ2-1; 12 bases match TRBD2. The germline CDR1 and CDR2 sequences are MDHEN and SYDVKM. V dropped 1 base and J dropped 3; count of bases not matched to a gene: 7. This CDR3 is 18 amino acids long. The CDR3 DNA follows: TGTGCCAGCAGTTTATTGACTAGCGGGGGAAACTACTACAATGAGCAGTTCTTC. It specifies CASSLLTSGGNYYNEQFF. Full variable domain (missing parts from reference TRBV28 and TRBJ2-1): DVKVTQSSRYLVKRTGEKVFLECVQDMDHENMFWYRQDPGLGLRLIYFSYDVKMKEKGDIPEGYSVSREKKERFSLILESASTNQTSMYLCASSLLTSGGNYYNEQFFGPGTRLTVL.

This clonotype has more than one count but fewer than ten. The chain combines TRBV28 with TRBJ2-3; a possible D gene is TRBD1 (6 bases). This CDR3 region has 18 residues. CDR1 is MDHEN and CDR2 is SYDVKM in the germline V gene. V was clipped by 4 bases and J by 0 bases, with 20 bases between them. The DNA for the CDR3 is TGTGCCAGCAGTTCCCCAACCGGGACACGTACAAGCACAGATACGCAGTATTTT. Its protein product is CASSSPTGTRTSTDTQYF. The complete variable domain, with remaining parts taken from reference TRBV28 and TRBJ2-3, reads DVKVTQSSRYLVKRTGEKVFLECVQDMDHENMFWYRQDPGLGLRLIYFSYDVKMKEKGDIPEGYSVSREKKERFSLILESASTNQTSMYLCASSSPTGTRTSTDTQYFGPGTRLTVL.

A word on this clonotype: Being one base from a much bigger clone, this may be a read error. In DNA, the CDR3 is TGCAGCGTCGGGACTAGCGGGAGGGGCTCCTACATTGAGCAGTTCTTC. Translated: CSVGTSGRGSYIEQFF. The rearrangement uses TRBV29-1 and TRBJ2-1, with TRBD2 matching over 16 bases. This CDR3 region has 16 residues. Germline CDR1 reads SQVTM; CDR2 reads ANQGSEA.

Here the CDR3 reads CASSAQGRGGNQPQHF. As DNA, the CDR3 is TGTGCCAGCAGCGCCCAGGGTAGGGGTGGCAATCAGCCCCAGCATTTT. The chain combines TRBV7-2 with TRBJ1-5; perhaps TRBD1 as D (5 bases). V was trimmed by 5 bases and J by 2 bases, leaving 16 bases between them. This CDR3 contains 16 residues. Germline lookup yields CDR1 SGHTA and CDR2 FQGNSA.

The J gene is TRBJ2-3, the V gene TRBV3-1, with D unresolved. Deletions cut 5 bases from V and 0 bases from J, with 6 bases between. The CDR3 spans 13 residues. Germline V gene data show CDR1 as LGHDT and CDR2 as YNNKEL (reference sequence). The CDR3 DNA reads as TGTGCCAGCAGCAAACAGAGCACAGATACGCAGTATTTT. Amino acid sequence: CASSKQSTDTQYF.

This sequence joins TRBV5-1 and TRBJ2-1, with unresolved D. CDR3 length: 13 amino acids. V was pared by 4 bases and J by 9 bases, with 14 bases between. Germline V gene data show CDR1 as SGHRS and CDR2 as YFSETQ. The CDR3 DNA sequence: TGCGCCAGCAGCGTGGTTTATGCAGGTGAGCAGTTCTTC. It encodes CASSVVYAGEQFF.

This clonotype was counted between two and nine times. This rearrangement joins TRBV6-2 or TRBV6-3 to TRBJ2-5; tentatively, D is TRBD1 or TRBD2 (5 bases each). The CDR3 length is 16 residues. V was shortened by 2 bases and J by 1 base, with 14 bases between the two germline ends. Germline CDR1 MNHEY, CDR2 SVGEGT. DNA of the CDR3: TGTGCCAGCAGTTACGGACCGGGACGGACCCAAGAGACCCAGTACTTC. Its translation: CASSYGPGRTQETQYF.

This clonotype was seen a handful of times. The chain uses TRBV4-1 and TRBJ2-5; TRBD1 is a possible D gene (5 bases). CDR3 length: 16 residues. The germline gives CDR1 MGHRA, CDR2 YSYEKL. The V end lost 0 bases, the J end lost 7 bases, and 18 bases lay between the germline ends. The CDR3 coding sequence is TGCGCCAGCAGCCAAGATGAAGGCTTGCTCCAGGGGACCCAGTACTTC. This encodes CASSQDEGLLQGTQYF.

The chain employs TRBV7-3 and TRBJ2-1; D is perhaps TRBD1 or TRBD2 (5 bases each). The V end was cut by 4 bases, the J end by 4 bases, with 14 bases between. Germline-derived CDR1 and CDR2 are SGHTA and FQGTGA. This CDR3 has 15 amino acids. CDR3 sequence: CASSSARGQYNEQFF. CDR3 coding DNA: TGTGCCAGCAGCTCCGCTCGGGGCCAATACAATGAGCAGTTCTTC.